In its sample, the clone carrying this T cell receptor beta chain was seen a few times. The antigen is undetermined. V dropped 6 bases and J dropped 9 bases, with 12 bases sitting between them. The CDR3 contains 12 residues. This sample is drawn from a study of human T cells and chemical hapten exposure. Time point noted: patch test 1, 2 weeks after DPC sensitization. The treatment is: therapeutic diphenylcyclopropenone sensitization with weekly scalp DPC. Extraction of total RNA was performed on unfractionated whole blood. Study conclusions and caveats: Expanded TCRs formed significantly more large CDR3 similarity clusters than controls.

One entry per CDR3 protein, called by TCRdb with MiXCR from the RACE reads. Of approximately 34,000 distinct CDR3 sequences listed, around 6.5% were seen once; the top ten hold 8% to 9.5%. The material sequenced was whole blood, taken in connection with sensitization to the hapten diphenylcyclopropenone (DPC). The origin of this receptor is a woman aged 25 to 45 with alopecia areata. Some clones in this sample may be carry-over from other donors' samples. The chain carries TRBV12-3 or TRBV12-4 and TRBJ2-1; D is undetermined. CDR3 loop: CASSPVIAEQFF. In nucleotides, the CDR3 is TGTGCCAGCAGCCCCGTTATCGCTGAGCAGTTCTTC.